One sample yielded the 9 T cell receptor beta chains listed below, sequenced in a study of T cells after yellow fever vaccination. MiXCR, applied by TCRdb to the 5' RACE reads, yields one record per CDR3 protein. Among 340,000 or so distinct CDR3 sequences listed, roughly an eighth were seen once. The sequencing used CD4+ T cells sorted from PBMCs, collected 15 days after the yellow fever booster vaccination. The receptors were sampled from a man aged 18 to 30 who received the YFV17D yellow fever vaccine.

This clonotype has ten or more counts. V and J are TRBV5-4 and TRBJ1-5, with unresolved D. V was clipped by 1 base and J by 1 base, with 6 bases between them. CDR1 is SGHNT and CDR2 is YYREEE in the germline V gene (reference sequence). The CDR3 contains 14 residues. The CDR3 protein is CASSLSGSNQPQHF. CDR3 coding DNA: TGTGCCAGCAGCTTGAGTGGCAGCAATCAGCCCCAGCATTTT.

The chain carries TRBV5-1 and TRBJ2-3, with D hard to call. Between the trimmed V and J ends, which lost 4 bases and 4 bases, there was a span of 7 bases. Germline V gene sequence: CDR1 SGHRS, CDR2 YFSETQ. The CDR3 consists of 12 residues. CDR3 in DNA: TGCGCCAGCAGCCGGGCGTCAGATACGCAGTATTTT. It yields the protein CASSRASDTQYF.

The genes are TRBV7-9 and TRBJ2-7, with a possible D match to TRBD1 (5 bases). The CDR3 length is 14 residues. Trimming shortened V by 1 base and J by 1 base, and 8 bases separated the two germline ends. Germline V gene lookup returns CDR1 SEHNR and CDR2 FQNEAQ (reference sequence). Written as DNA, the CDR3 is TGTGCCAGCAGCTTAGAGGGGCGTTCCTACGAGCAGTACGTC. This translates into CASSLEGRSYEQYV.

This clonotype occurred a few times. The chain has TRBV5-1 and TRBJ2-3, with TRBD1 matching 9 bases. The V and J ends lost 0 bases and 3 bases, in that order; junction bases with no gene match: 5. From germline, CDR1 is SGHRS and CDR2 YFSETQ. The CDR3 extends over 16 amino acids. CDR3 region: CASSLDRGRRTDTQYF. As DNA, the CDR3 is TGCGCCAGCAGCTTGGACAGGGGGCGTCGTACAGATACGCAGTATTTT.

This clonotype was detected ten times or more. The CDR3 reads CSARDSQGHYEQYF. The CDR3 DNA follows: TGCAGTGCTAGAGATTCCCAGGGGCACTACGAGCAGTACTTC. This chain connects TRBV20-1 to TRBJ2-7, with D possibly matching TRBD1 (6 bases). V gave up 0 bases and J gave up 3 bases, with 12 bases separating them. The length of the CDR3 is 14 residues. CDR1 DFQATT and CDR2 SNEGSKA come from the germline V gene (reference sequence).

In this sample, this clonotype turned up a few times. This chain connects TRBV3-1 to TRBJ2-2; D is perhaps TRBD1 (6 bases). Trimming took off 4 bases at V and 2 bases at J, with 11 bases between the two ends. The germline CDR1 and CDR2 sequences are LGHDT and YNNKEL (reference sequence). The CDR3 contains 15 residues. In DNA form, the CDR3 reads TGTGCCAGCAGCCCGGGACACCCCAACACCGGGGAGCTGTTTTTT. Protein sequence: CASSPGHPNTGELFF.

The table lists this clonotype with many counts. V is TRBV12-3 or TRBV12-4 and J is TRBJ2-1; D possibly uses TRBD1 or TRBD2 (5 bases each). CDR3 length: 11 residues. V was shortened by 6 bases and J by 15 bases, with 15 bases between the two germline ends. CDR3 nucleotide sequence: TGTGCCAGCAGCTCCGGGACGGTAGGGTTCTTC. Amino acid sequence: CASSSGTVGFF.

This clonotype has only one observation. One base away lies a much larger clone, so this may be a sequencing read error. V gene TRBV5-1 combines with J gene TRBJ2-3; weak D call: TRBD2 (5 bases). The CDR3 runs to 14 residues. Germline CDR1 reads SGHRS; CDR2 reads YFSETQ. The CDR3 loop reads CASSLTPGTDKQYF. The DNA of the CDR3 is TGCGCCAGCAGCTTGACTCCGGGAACAGATAAGCAGTATTTT.

The chain recombines TRBV10-3 with TRBJ1-4; 10 bases fit TRBD1. Unmatched junction bases numbered 4, after V lost 6 bases and J lost 0 bases. The CDR3 has 16 residues. Germline assignment: CDR1 ENHRY and CDR2 SYGVKD. CDR3 DNA: TGTGCCATCAGCGATGGACAGGGGGCAACTAATGAAAAACTGTTTTTT. It is translated as CAISDGQGATNEKLFF.